This T cell receptor beta chain was captured by sequencing in a study of regulatory T cells in long-lasting Graves disease. Study overall: Persistence in Graves' disease denoted antithyroid drug use beyond 5 years alongside positive TSH receptor antibodies. Study outcomes and limitations: Those with persistent disease had in common more public clonotypes (about 2,700) than new patients (roughly 1,000). Limited samples may have lowered accuracy. The study found TRBV28, TRBJ1-2 and TRBJ2-5 favored in persistent disease.

There are 13 residues in the CDR3. Looked up from germline, CDR1 is MDHEN and CDR2 is SYDVKM. On this clonotype itself: Its specificity is unknown.

Time point indicated: persistent/refractory GD, antithyroid drugs over 5 years with positive TRAb. Extracted PBMC RNA gave rise to the TCR library. TCR beta libraries were built with iRepertoire HTBI primers and Arm-PCR of CDR3 regions. TCRdb used MiXCR to reprocess the multiplex PCR reads, holding one entry per CDR3 protein. The sample comprises over 250,000 distinct CDR3 sequences, around a fifth of which are singletons, and roughly three fifths rests with the top ten. The input for sequencing was peripheral blood mononuclear cells (PBMCs), taken when the disease was refractory, from a patient treated with antithyroid drugs. This sequence originates from a female donor with Graves disease. The chain links TRBV28 to TRBJ2-2; D is possibly TRBD1 or TRBD2 (5 bases each). CDR3 loop: CATGTWSTGELFF. The CDR3 bases are TGTGCGACCGGGACCTGGAGCACCGGGGAGCTGTTTTTT.